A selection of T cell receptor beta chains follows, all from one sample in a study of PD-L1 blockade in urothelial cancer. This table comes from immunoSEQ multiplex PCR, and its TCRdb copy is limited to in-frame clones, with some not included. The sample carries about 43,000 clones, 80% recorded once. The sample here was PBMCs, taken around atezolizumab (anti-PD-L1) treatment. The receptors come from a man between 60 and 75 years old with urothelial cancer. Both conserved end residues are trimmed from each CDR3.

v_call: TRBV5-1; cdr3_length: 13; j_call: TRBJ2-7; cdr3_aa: ASSLDRLISYEQY
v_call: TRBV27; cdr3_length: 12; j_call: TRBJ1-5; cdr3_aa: ASKSGTFKEPQH
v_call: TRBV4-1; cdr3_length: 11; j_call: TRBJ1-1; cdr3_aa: ASSQDPGPAAF
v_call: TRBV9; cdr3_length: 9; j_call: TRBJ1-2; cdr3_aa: ASRREGGYT
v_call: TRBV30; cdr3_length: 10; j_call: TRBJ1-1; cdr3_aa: AWSPRNTEAF
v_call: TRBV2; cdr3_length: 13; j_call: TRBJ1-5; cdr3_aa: ASSPTGDSNQPQH
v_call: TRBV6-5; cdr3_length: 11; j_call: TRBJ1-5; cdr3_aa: ASSYSIEEPQH
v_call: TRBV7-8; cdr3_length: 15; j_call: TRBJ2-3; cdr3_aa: ASSFDRFPLNSDTQY
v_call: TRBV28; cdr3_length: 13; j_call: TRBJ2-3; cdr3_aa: ASSRDPQTTDTQY
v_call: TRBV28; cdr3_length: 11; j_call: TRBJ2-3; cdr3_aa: ASRRQSTDTQY
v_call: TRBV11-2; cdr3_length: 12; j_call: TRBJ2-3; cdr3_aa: ASSLTSVTDTQY
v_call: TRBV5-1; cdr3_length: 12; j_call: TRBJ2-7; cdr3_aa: ASSGGTYAWEQY
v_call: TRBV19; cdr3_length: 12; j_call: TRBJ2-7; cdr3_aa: ASSTGGSSYEQY
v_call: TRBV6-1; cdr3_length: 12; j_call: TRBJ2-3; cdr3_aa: ASSAQDSTDTQY
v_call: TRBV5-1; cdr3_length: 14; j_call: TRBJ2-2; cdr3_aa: ASSLALAGGSGELF
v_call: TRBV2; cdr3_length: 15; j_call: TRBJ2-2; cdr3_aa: ASSGLQGASGTGELF
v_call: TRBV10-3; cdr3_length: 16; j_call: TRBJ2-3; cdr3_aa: AISESRANDPSTDTQY
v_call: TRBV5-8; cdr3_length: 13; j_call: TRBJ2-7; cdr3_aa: ASSLEGVGTIRQY
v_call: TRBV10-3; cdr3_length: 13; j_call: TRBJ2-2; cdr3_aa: AISEWGGRTGELF
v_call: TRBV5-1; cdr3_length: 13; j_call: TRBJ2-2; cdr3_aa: ASSLDNLFTGELF
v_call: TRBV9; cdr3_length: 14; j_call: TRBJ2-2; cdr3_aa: ASSGGQGGMTGELF
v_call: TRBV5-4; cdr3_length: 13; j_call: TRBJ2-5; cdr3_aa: ASSRVGTSQETQY
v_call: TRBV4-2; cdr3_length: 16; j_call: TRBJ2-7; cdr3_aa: ASSQDWQGATSSYEQY
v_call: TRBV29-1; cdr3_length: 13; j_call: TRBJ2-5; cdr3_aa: SVVLRAGGRETQY
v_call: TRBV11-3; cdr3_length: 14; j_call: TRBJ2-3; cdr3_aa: ASSTGSGRARDTQY
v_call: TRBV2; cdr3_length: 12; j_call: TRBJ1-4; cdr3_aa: ASRRGQGWEKLF
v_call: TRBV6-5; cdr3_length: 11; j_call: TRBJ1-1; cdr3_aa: ASTPTGSTEAF
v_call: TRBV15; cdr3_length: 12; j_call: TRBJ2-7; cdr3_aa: ATTRSGTSYEQY
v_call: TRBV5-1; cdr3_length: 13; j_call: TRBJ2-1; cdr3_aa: ASSTPGQGYNEQF
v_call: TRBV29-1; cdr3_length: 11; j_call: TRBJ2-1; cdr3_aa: SVETGGRYEQF
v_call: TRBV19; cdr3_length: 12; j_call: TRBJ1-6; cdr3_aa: ASSTTGPNSPLH
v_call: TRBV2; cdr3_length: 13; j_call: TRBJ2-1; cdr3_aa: ASRPGLAGVSEQF
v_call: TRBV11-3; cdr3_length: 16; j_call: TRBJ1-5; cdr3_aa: ASSRNRRIAHSNQPQH
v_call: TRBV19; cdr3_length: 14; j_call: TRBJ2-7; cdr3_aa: ASSTPRTSGMYEQY
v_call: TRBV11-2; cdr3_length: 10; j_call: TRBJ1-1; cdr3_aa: ASGGQGSEAF
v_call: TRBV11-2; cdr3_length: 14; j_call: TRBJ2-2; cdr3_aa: ASSLDVNGVVGELF
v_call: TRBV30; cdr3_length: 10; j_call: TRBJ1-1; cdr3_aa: AWSDRRDSAF
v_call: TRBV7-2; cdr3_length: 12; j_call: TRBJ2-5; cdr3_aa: ASSPHRGLETQY
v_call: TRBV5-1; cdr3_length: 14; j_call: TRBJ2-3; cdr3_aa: ASSLAGLDGTDTQY
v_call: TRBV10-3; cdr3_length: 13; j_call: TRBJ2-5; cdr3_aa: AIARGGGNVETQY
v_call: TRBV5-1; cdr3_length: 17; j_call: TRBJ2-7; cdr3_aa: ASSFTGQGAQRASYEQY
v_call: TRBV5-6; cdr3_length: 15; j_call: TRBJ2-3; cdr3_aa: ASSSMASGRSTDTQY
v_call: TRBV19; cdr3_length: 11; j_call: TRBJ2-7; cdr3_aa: ASSVGVAYEQY
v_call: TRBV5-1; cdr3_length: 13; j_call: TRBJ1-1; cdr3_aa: ASSLVGGANTEAF
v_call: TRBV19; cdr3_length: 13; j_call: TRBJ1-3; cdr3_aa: ASSLRTGLDSTIY
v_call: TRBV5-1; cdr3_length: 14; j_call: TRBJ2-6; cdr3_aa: ASSLIGVSGANVLT
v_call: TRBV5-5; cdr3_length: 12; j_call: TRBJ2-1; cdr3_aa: ASSPGQGRNEQF
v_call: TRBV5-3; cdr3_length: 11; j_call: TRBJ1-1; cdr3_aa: ARSFQKALGAF